The subject of this entry is one TCR beta chain. The target antigen is unknown. The data were taken from a study of CD8 T cells in Susac syndrome. General study results and limits: The CD4+ T cell repertoires, which came from Susac syndrome patients, showed no sign of clonal expansion.

RNA totalling about 0.45 to 1 ug underwent reverse transcription with random hexamers. Amplification of TCR beta CDR3 was carried out by immunoSEQ multiplex PCR, which covered 54 Vbeta and 13 Jbeta segments. TCRdb passed the immunoSEQ multiplex PCR reads through MiXCR, listing each CDR3 protein once. The sample lists 74,000 or so distinct CDR3 sequences, roughly 91% occurring once. Germline CDR1 and CDR2: SGHDN and FVKESK. J gave up 1 base and V 4 bases, and 2 bases lay outside the gene matches. CDR3 length: 15 amino acids. TCR beta sequencing was performed on blood CD8+ and CD4+ T cells. Patients having Susac syndrome satisfied recently defined diagnostic criteria for definite or probable disease.

The V gene is TRBV14, the J gene TRBJ2-2, with 8 bases lining up with TRBD1. The TCR comes from a human donor with Susac syndrome. Sequencing was performed on CD4+ T cells from PBMCs. The CDR3 region is CASSRGQVNTGELFF. The CDR3 DNA follows: TGTGCCAGCAGCCGGGGACAGGTGAACACCGGGGAGCTGTTTTTT.